The entry below gives a single T cell receptor (beta chain) sequence along with its context. The antigen it recognizes is unknown. Base-call qualities are not available, and no considerably larger clone is one nucleotide away. This specimen comes from a study of T cell responses to AZD1222 COVID-19 vaccine (dated by TCRdb to the early 2020s). Broadly, across the study: AZD1222 recipients whose second dose came at about 4 weeks and those whose second dose came at about 12 weeks were combined into one group, since spike-specific TCR depth and breadth did not differ between the two schedules. A total of approximately 230 trial participants underwent TCR sequencing, of whom about 210 received two doses of AZD1222 and some 26 received two doses of the MenACWY control vaccine. Enrollment into the trials was organized by age into subgroups of 18-55, 56-69 and 70-plus years, and those subgroups contained approximately 160, 26 and 62 TCR-sequenced participants, respectively.

The CDR3 regions of human TCRbeta chains were analyzed by immunosequencing. The original pipeline was this. Repertoire TCRs were checked for matches against a reference library of SARS-CoV-2-specific TCRs that had been generated using the MIRA antigen-specificity platform. Breadth was defined as the fraction of unique TCRs that were SARS-CoV-2-associated, and depth was defined as the fraction of total T cells that were SARS-CoV-2-associated. Using the MIRA data, each spike-specific TCR was assigned both to the spike region to which the TCR was reactive and to a CD4 or CD8 class. Log10-transformed breadth and depth values were compared by one-way ANOVA with Sidak's multiple comparisons tests. TCRdb carries this immuneACCESS record with in-frame sequences only. Its versions omit some clonotypes, under half of them owing to an unresolved V gene in the studies checked, with the rest unexplained. D and trimming were read from the DNA, whereas the V and J calls and clone size are those reported in that table. Within this sample are 150,000 to 200,000 clones, with approximately 95% of them counted one time only. 3.5% to 5% of the sample is held by the ten biggest clonotypes.

Sample time point, as interpreted from the label and publication: baseline before first vaccination. Vaccinee samples came from UK trials COV001 and COV002, including a single-blind randomized controlled phase 2/3 trial of AZD1222 (ChAdOx1 nCoV-19) in healthy adults. Trial participant PBMC samples were collected at day 0 and day 28 after the second dose for TCRbeta chain sequencing. V is pruned by 2 bases and J by 3 bases, leaving 0 bases of the junction without a gene match. Spanning cysteine to phenylalanine, the CDR3 consists of 13 amino acids. Here the CDR3 DNA is all that survives: 39 bases in frame from base 1. CDR1 and CDR2 were assigned from the germline V gene as MNHEY and SVGEGT. Summary of the overall study and its limitations: No day 14 peak-response samples were available, so repertoires were characterized only after the peak T cell response. In the small 56-69-year group, the increase in depth fell short of significance, most likely because of low power. Reportedly, almost half of the unique spike-specific TCRs recognized epitopes lying outside the regions that are mutated in the B.1.351 and B.1.1.7 variants. Conclusions about previously exposed vaccinees are limited because only a handful of AZD1222 recipients were SARS-CoV-2 seropositive at baseline. Most participants were white British and females outnumbered males, and the authors suggested that clonal diversity may have been underestimated. Spike-specific TCR breadth and depth rose significantly after two AZD1222 doses compared with day 0 and with MenACWY recipients. Vaccine-associated CD4 TCRs spanned the whole spike protein, with dominant responses in regions 160-218 and 743-854.

This receptor chain uses TRBV6-2 or TRBV6-3 and TRBJ1-1, with TRBD1 identical over 7 junction bases. The starting material was peripheral blood, obtained on day 0 of AZD1222 vaccination. This clonotype originated in an adult in good health. The CDR3 corresponds to CASSYQGDTEAFF. The base sequence is TGTGCCAGCAGTTACCAGGGGGACACTGAAGCTTTCTTT.